The 24 T cell receptor beta chains reported below all come from one sample, sequenced in a study of shared clonotypes between healthy human individuals. Assay used: immunoSEQ multiplex PCR; TCRdb lists only in-frame clones, some missing. The sample holds 2 million to 2.5 million clones, under 95% seen once. Sequencing was performed on naive CD4+ T cells from PBMCs. Sample subset: CD45RA+ positively selected. These receptors all stem from a man between 18 and 35 years old in good health. Some clones in this sample may be carry-over from other donors' samples.

This chain joins TRBV19 and TRBJ2-1, with a weak D call TRBD2 (6 bases). Germline V lookup: CDR1 LNHDA, CDR2 SQIVND (reference sequence). Trimming shortened V by 4 bases and J by 3 bases, and 16 bases separated the two germline ends. The CDR3 extends over 16 amino acids. The CDR3 DNA follows: TGTGCCAGTAGTACCACAGCGGGCGTCGACTACAATGAGCAGTTCTTC. Protein sequence: CASSTTAGVDYNEQFF.

This chain joins TRBV5-4 and TRBJ1-4; the match to TRBD1 covers 9 bases. Losses at the gene ends were 4 bases for V and 2 bases for J; bases not matched to a gene: 0. This CDR3 contains 14 residues. Germline V gene data show CDR1 as SGHNT and CDR2 as YYREEE (reference sequence). The CDR3 nucleotides read TGTGCCAGCAGCGGACAGGGGACTAATGAAAAACTGTTTTTT. Amino acid sequence: CASSGQGTNEKLFF.

V is TRBV30 and J is TRBJ2-5, with D tentatively TRBD1 (6 bases). CDR3 length: 14 amino acids. Looked up from germline, CDR1 is GTSNPN and CDR2 is SVGIG (reference sequence). Trimming left V 0 bases short and J 4 bases short, with 12 bases between. CDR3 protein: CAWSVMGAGETQYF. In DNA form, the CDR3 reads TGTGCCTGGAGTGTCATGGGGGCAGGAGAGACCCAGTACTTC.

Notes on this clone: The sample has other DNA sequences that encode this CDR3 too. The chain combines TRBV4-2 with TRBJ1-1, with D possibly TRBD1 on 6 matching bases. Germline-derived CDR1 and CDR2 are LGHNA and YNFKEQ. V shed 0 bases and J shed 1 base, with 9 bases lying between them. The CDR3 length is 15 residues. In DNA, the CDR3 is TGTGCCAGCAGCCAAGACGGGGGGCGGAACACTGAAGCTTTCTTT. Translation: CASSQDGGRNTEAFF.

About this clone: Other DNA sequences from this sample encode an identical CDR3 as well. The V call is TRBV7-3, the J call TRBJ2-2, with no clear D. V dropped 2 bases and J dropped 5 bases, with 9 bases sitting between them. Germline V gives CDR1 SGHTA, CDR2 FQGTGA. The CDR3 sequence is 14 residues long. The CDR3 spells CASSLERATGELFF. CDR3 sequence (DNA): TGTGCCAGCAGCTTAGAAAGGGCAACCGGGGAGCTGTTTTTT.

V usage is TRBV10-3 and J usage is TRBJ2-1; D is perhaps TRBD2 (5 bases). V was trimmed by 2 bases and J by 6 bases, leaving 14 bases between them. The CDR3 has 15 amino acids. Germline CDR1 reads ENHRY; CDR2 reads SYGVKD. In DNA, the CDR3 is TGTGCCATCAGTGAGCGGCTAGCAGGAATCAATGAGCAGTTCTTC. It encodes CAISERLAGINEQFF.

This chain connects TRBV28 to TRBJ1-1, with D possibly being TRBD1 (5 bases). The CDR3 has 14 residues. V lost 6 bases and J 5 bases, leaving 16 bases between the germline ends. Germline CDR1 is MDHEN and CDR2 is SYDVKM. CDR3 protein: CASRPGPPGTEAFF. CDR3 nucleotides: TGTGCCAGCAGGCCGGGACCCCCTGGGACTGAAGCTTTCTTT.

The chain recombines TRBV30 with TRBJ2-2, with TRBD2 matching over 14 bases. This CDR3 is built from 18 residues. Germline V gives CDR1 GTSNPN, CDR2 SVGIG (reference sequence). The trim removed 8 bases at V and 3 bases at J, leaving 14 bases unmatched. CDR3: CARDKGTSGGSYTGELFF. CDR3 bases: TGTGCCCGGGACAAGGGGACTAGCGGGGGATCGTACACCGGGGAGCTGTTTTTT.

The chain combines TRBV5-4 with TRBJ1-4, with D uncertain. Per germline, CDR1 SGHNT and CDR2 YYREEE (reference sequence). Trimming pared 4 bases from V and 0 bases from J, leaving 10 bases between. The CDR3 covers 15 residues. The CDR3 spells CASSLDGTTNEKLFF. The CDR3 DNA follows: TGTGCCAGCAGCCTGGACGGTACAACTAATGAAAAACTGTTTTTT.

This chain connects TRBV7-9 to TRBJ2-7; D not certain. V gave up 4 bases and J gave up 3 bases, with 13 bases separating them. The CDR3 is 14 residues long. Germline V gene sequence: CDR1 SEHNR, CDR2 FQNEAQ (reference sequence). CDR3 protein: CASSSQTPGYEQYF. DNA for the CDR3: TGTGCCAGCAGCTCTCAAACCCCGGGCTACGAGCAGTACTTC. The variable domain in full, completed from reference TRBV7-9 and TRBJ2-7, reads DTGVSQNPRHKITKRGQNVTFRCDPISEHNRLYWYRQTLGQGPEFLTYFQNEAQLEKSRLLSDRFSAERPKGSFSTLEIQRTEQGDSAMYLCASSSQTPGYEQYFGPGTRLTVT.

The chain carries TRBV13 and TRBJ2-1; possibly TRBD2 for D (6 bases). The CDR3 length is 16 residues. Germline V lookup: CDR1 PRHDT, CDR2 FYEKMQ (reference sequence). Trimming pared 3 bases from V and 6 bases from J, leaving 18 bases between. CDR3 sequence reads: CASSFRLVLRVNEQFF. The CDR3 nucleotides are TGTGCCAGCAGCTTTCGACTAGTCTTAAGGGTCAATGAGCAGTTCTTC.

The rearrangement uses TRBV5-1 and TRBJ2-1; TRBD2 matches at 9 bases. Germline-derived CDR1 and CDR2 are SGHRS and YFSETQ. This CDR3 is built from 17 residues. V dropped 3 bases and J dropped 14; count of bases not matched to a gene: 21. DNA of the CDR3: TGCGCCAGCAGCTCCCCGGGTAGCGGGAGACTTTCGGTAACAAAGTTCTTC. Its protein is CASSSPGSGRLSVTKFF.

For this clone: This CDR3 is also generated by other DNA sequences in the sample. The chain joins TRBV5-1 to TRBJ2-2; 12 bases agree with TRBD2. Germline V gene sequence: CDR1 SGHRS, CDR2 YFSETQ. CDR3 length: 15 amino acids. V was clipped by 0 bases and J by 8 bases; unmatched bases: 2. The CDR3 DNA reads as TGCGCCAGCAGCTTGGGACTAGCGGGAGAGGGGGAGCTGTTTTTT. Translating gives CASSLGLAGEGELFF.

The chain has TRBV11-1 and TRBJ2-3; 11 bases agree with TRBD2. Trimming cost V 3 bases and J 5 bases; bases outside gene matches: 10. In germline, CDR1 is SGHAT, CDR2 FQDESV (reference sequence). The CDR3 spans 17 residues. The CDR3 protein is CASSFRSGRAGGDTQYF. Written as DNA, the CDR3 is TGTGCCAGCAGCTTCCGTAGCGGGAGGGCCGGAGGAGATACGCAGTATTTT.

This clone appeared a single time. The rearrangement uses TRBV5-1 and TRBJ1-3; D unclear. The CDR3 sequence is 15 residues long. Per germline, CDR1 SGHRS and CDR2 YFSETQ. Trimming pared 0 bases from V and 4 bases from J, leaving 11 bases between. The CDR3 here is CASSLAGYSGNTIYF. DNA for the CDR3: TGCGCCAGCAGCTTGGCTGGGTATTCCGGAAACACCATATATTTT.

This clone was picked up one time. This chain uses TRBV5-8 with TRBJ2-6, with D possibly being TRBD1 or TRBD2 (6 bases each). V was pared by 4 bases and J by 1 base, with 12 bases between. This CDR3 comprises 16 residues. The germline gives CDR1 SGHTS, CDR2 YDEGEE. CDR3 nucleotides: TGTGCCAGCAGCCGCGGGACAAATTCTGGGGCCAACGTCCTGACTTTC. It specifies CASSRGTNSGANVLTF.

This sequence joins TRBV7-8 and TRBJ1-5; D is uncertain. V lost 0 bases, J lost 2 bases, and 11 bases lay in between. CDR3 size: 16 residues. Germline V gene data show CDR1 as SGHVS and CDR2 as FQNEAQ. The CDR3 DNA sequence: TGTGCCAGCAGCTTAGCTCCCAGGAGCGGCAATCAGCCCCAGCATTTT. Protein product: CASSLAPRSGNQPQHF.

The chain links TRBV28 to TRBJ2-7, with 8 bases that match TRBD2. The CDR3 has 15 amino acids. Germline CDR1 MDHEN, CDR2 SYDVKM. V was clipped by 6 bases and J by 2 bases; unmatched bases: 9. CDR3 protein: CASSQPGLGAYEQYF. The DNA for the CDR3 is TGTGCCAGCAGCCAACCGGGACTAGGCGCCTACGAGCAGTACTTC.

This clone was seen a single time. The V gene is TRBV4-1, the J gene TRBJ2-1; D is perhaps TRBD1 or TRBD2 (7 bases each). The V and J ends lost 0 bases and 7 bases respectively, with 13 bases between them. Germline V gene data show CDR1 as MGHRA and CDR2 as YSYEKL. There are 15 residues in the CDR3. Here the CDR3 reads CASSQEPGGVNEQFF. The CDR3 DNA reads as TGCGCCAGCAGCCAAGAACCAGGGGGGGTAAATGAGCAGTTCTTC.

This sequence joins TRBV27 and TRBJ2-2; a possible D gene is TRBD1 (5 bases). Germline lookup yields CDR1 MNHEY and CDR2 SMNVEV (reference sequence). The CDR3 totals 14 residues. The ends were cut back, 8 bases at V and 7 bases at J, with 17 bases in the middle. Here the CDR3 reads CASGSGWLIGELFF. CDR3 nucleotides: TGTGCCAGCGGCTCAGGGTGGTTGATCGGGGAGCTGTTTTTT.

The chain uses TRBV5-1 and TRBJ1-3; D remains ambiguous. Germline assignment: CDR1 SGHRS and CDR2 YFSETQ. Trimming removed 4 bases from V and 0 bases from J, with 11 bases in between. The CDR3 loop spans 15 amino acids. CDR3 loop: CASSPDGYSGNTIYF. The CDR3 nucleotides read TGCGCCAGCAGCCCGGACGGGTACTCTGGAAACACCATATATTTT. Filled out from reference TRBV5-1 and TRBJ1-3, the complete variable domain reads KAGVTQTPRYLIKTRGQQVTLSCSPISGHRSVSWYQQTPGQGLQFLFEYFSETQRNKGNFPGRFSGRQFSNSRSEMNVSTLELGDSALYLCASSPDGYSGNTIYFGEGSWLTVV.

The chain recombines TRBV30 with TRBJ1-2; TRBD1 matches at 8 bases. V shed 4 bases, J shed 4 bases, and the junction held 8 bases outside the gene matches. The CDR3 runs to 14 residues. Germline V gene data show CDR1 as GTSNPN and CDR2 as SVGIG (reference sequence). The CDR3 nucleotides are TGTGCCTGGAAGGGCAGGGGGCTGAGCTATGGCTACACCTTC. Residues: CAWKGRGLSYGYTF.

Comments on this clone: This CDR3 is also generated by other DNA sequences in the sample. J is TRBJ2-2 and V is TRBV7-3; D is unresolved. Deletions cut 5 bases from V and 1 base from J, with 8 bases between. The V gene's germline CDR1 is SGHTA and CDR2 FQGTGA. The CDR3 sequence is 14 residues long. CDR3 sequence (DNA): TGTGCCAGCAGCCCCCGCCAGAACACCGGGGAGCTGTTTTTT. Its protein is CASSPRQNTGELFF.

The CDR3 spells CASSLRAGSNQPQHF. DNA for the CDR3: TGTGCCAGCAGTTTACGGGCGGGGAGCAATCAGCCCCAGCATTTT. The chain employs TRBV28 and TRBJ1-5; D is ambiguous. The CDR3 runs 15 residues. CDR1 is MDHEN and CDR2 is SYDVKM in the germline V gene. V lost 2 bases, J lost 1 base, and 9 bases lay in between.